This is a list of T cell receptor beta chains from one sample in a study of T cell changes during pregnancy in multiple sclerosis. TCRdb's table, derived via immunoSEQ multiplex PCR, lists solely in-frame clones and lacks some. Of roughly 120,000 clones in the sample, 90% to 95% are singletons; the top ten hold roughly 6.2%. The sequenced sample was peripheral blood, obtained before pregnancy. Receptor source: a female donor with multiple sclerosis, enrolled in a pregnancy study. The CDR3 runs from the conserved cysteine through the conserved F or W. The order of the fields is V gene, clone size, J gene, D gene, CDR3 DNA, CDR3 protein. D genes are given only for firm matches. Not all rows give a size; the values are once, few, many and, for expanded clones, a class.

TRBV7-9	.	TRBJ2-6	.	TGTGCCAGCAGCTTAGGGGGGCTGGCTGGGGCCAACGTCCTGACTTTC	CASSLGGLAGANVLTF
TRBV7-2	.	TRBJ2-1	.	TGTGCCAGCAGCTCGAGCCTGACGGGTTGGAATGAGCAGTTCTTC	CASSSSLTGWNEQFF
TRBV5-1	.	TRBJ1-2	.	TGCGCCAGCAGCGGACAGCCGACCTCCTATGGCTACACCTTC	CASSGQPTSYGYTF
TRBV5-4	.	TRBJ2-7	TRBD2	TGTGCCAGCAGCTTGGCTAGCGGGGGAGTCTACGAGCAGTACTTC	CASSLASGGVYEQYF
TRBV7-3	.	TRBJ2-6	TRBD1	TGTGCCAGCAGCCCCCGGACAGGGCTTGGCTCTGGGGCCAACGTCCTGACTTTC	CASSPRTGLGSGANVLTF
TRBV30	few	TRBJ1-5	.	TGTGCCTGGAGTGAGATGTCAGGGGTGATTTGGCCCCAGCATTTT	CAWSEMSGVIWPQHF
TRBV7-9	.	TRBJ1-2	.	TGTGCCACTTTACAGCCTACCTATGGCTACACCTTC	CATLQPTYGYTF
TRBV28	.	TRBJ1-1	TRBD1	TGTGCCAGCAGTGAAAGGGGGCGGAACACTGAAGCTTTCTTT	CASSERGRNTEAFF
TRBV6-5	.	TRBJ1-3	.	TGTGCCAGCAGCCTCCAGGGAAACACCATATATTTT	CASSLQGNTIYF
TRBV1	.	TRBJ2-1	.	TGCACCAGCAGCCAAGGACTAGCGGGTGGGTCGGGGCAGTTCTTC	CTSSQGLAGGSGQFF
TRBV28	.	TRBJ1-1	.	TGTGCCAGTTGGCCCACTACCTGGATGAACACTGAAGCTTTCTTT	CASWPTTWMNTEAFF
TRBV7-8	.	TRBJ1-6	TRBD1	TGTGCCAGCAGCTCATCGACAGGGGGAACGAACTCACCCCTCCACTTT	CASSSSTGGTNSPLHF
TRBV18	once	TRBJ2-3	.	TGTGCCAGCTCAGCGGGACAGAACACAGATACGCAGTATTTT	CASSAGQNTDTQYF
TRBV5-4	once	TRBJ1-1	TRBD1	TGTGCCAGCAGCCAGGGACAGGGGGCTGTGTCCACTGAAGCTTTCTTT	CASSQGQGAVSTEAFF
TRBV6-1	.	TRBJ1-2	.	TGTGCCAGCAGTGCGGCGGGGTTGGAGAACGGCTTC	CASSAAGLENGF
TRBV6-6	.	TRBJ1-5	.	TGTGCCAGCAGTTCCGGACAGATCAATCAGCCCCAGCATTTT	CASSSGQINQPQHF
TRBV5-1	.	TRBJ1-2	TRBD1	TGCGCCAGCAGCTTGTCAGTTATGGACAGGGGGAACTATGGCTACACCTTC	CASSLSVMDRGNYGYTF
TRBV7-9	.	TRBJ2-1	.	TGTGCCAGCAGCCCGAGACAGTACAATGAGCAGTTCTTC	CASSPRQYNEQFF
TRBV19	.	TRBJ1-2	TRBD1	TGTGCCAGTAGTATCTCGGGGCAGGGGGCGCTTGGCTACACCTTC	CASSISGQGALGYTF
TRBV5-4	.	TRBJ1-3	TRBD1	TGTGCCAGCAGCTTAACAGGGGACGGAAACACCATATATTTT	CASSLTGDGNTIYF
TRBV7-2	.	TRBJ1-3	.	TGTGCCAGCAGCTTACCAGGGCGGGGGTCTGGAAACACCATATATTTT	CASSLPGRGSGNTIYF
TRBV5-1	.	TRBJ2-2	TRBD1	TGCGCCAGCAGCTCCACAGGGGGCCGGAACACCGGGGAGCTGTTTTTT	CASSSTGGRNTGELFF
TRBV5-4	once	TRBJ1-6	TRBD1	TGTGCCAGCAGCTTGGCCTCCGGGACAGGGGTTACACCCCTCCACTTT	CASSLASGTGVTPLHF
TRBV28	.	TRBJ2-2	.	TGTGCCACCCTACCACGGGGGGCGCCCCCCGGGGAGCTGTTTTTT	CATLPRGAPPGELFF
TRBV4-1	few	TRBJ1-1	.	TGCGCCAGCAGCCGCCTGGGGGGAATAATCACTGAAGCTTTCTTT	CASSRLGGIITEAFF
TRBV6-5	few	TRBJ1-1	.	TGTGCCAGCAGCAACAGGGCGGTCAACACTGAAGCTTTCTTT	CASSNRAVNTEAFF
TRBV27	once	TRBJ2-7	TRBD1	TGTGCCAGCAGTTTATCCACAGGGGTAAGCTACGAGCAGTACTTC	CASSLSTGVSYEQYF
TRBV5-8	.	TRBJ2-1	TRBD2	TGTGCCAGCAGTTGGGGGGTAGCGGGAGGTGGTTTCTACAATGAGCAGTTCTTC	CASSWGVAGGGFYNEQFF
TRBV6-6	.	TRBJ1-1	.	TGTGCCAGCACCCTCGGACACTTGAACACTGAAGCTTTCTTT	CASTLGHLNTEAFF
TRBV19	.	TRBJ2-3	.	TGTGCCAGTAGTCTTGGACTCCCAGATACGCAGTATTTT	CASSLGLPDTQYF
TRBV7-4	.	TRBJ2-7	.	TGTGCCAGCACCAGACTAGGCCAGGAGGCCTACGAGCAGTACTTC	CASTRLGQEAYEQYF
TRBV2	.	TRBJ2-1	.	TGTGCCAGCAGTGAAGACAGTACAGCCTACAATGAGCAGTTCTTC	CASSEDSTAYNEQFF
TRBV23-1	.	TRBJ2-3	TRBD2	TGCGCCAGCAGTCAATCTGGCGGGGGAATAAGCACAGATACGCAGTATTTT	CASSQSGGGISTDTQYF
TRBV2	.	TRBJ1-2	.	TGTGCCAGCAGTCTGGACACCTATCCTTCCTATGGCTACACCTTC	CASSLDTYPSYGYTF
TRBV30	.	TRBJ2-1	.	TGTGCCTGGAGTCTCGGGAACACGAATGAGCAGTTCTTC	CAWSLGNTNEQFF
TRBV11-3	.	TRBJ2-2	.	TGTGCCAGCAGCTTAGATGGAGGGCCAGACACCGGGGAGCTGTTTTTT	CASSLDGGPDTGELFF
TRBV7-2	.	TRBJ1-1	.	TGTGCCAGCAGCCTCCGAGAGGCGTACTGGAATCAGAACACTGAAGCTTTCTTT	CASSLREAYWNQNTEAFF
TRBV5-1	.	TRBJ1-2	.	TGCGCCAGCAACCGGGGGGCAAAAGGCTACACCTTC	CASNRGAKGYTF
TRBV18	.	TRBJ2-7	.	TGTGCCAGCTCACCAAGCACTGGACAGCTCAACGAGCAGTACTTC	CASSPSTGQLNEQYF
TRBV29-1	.	TRBJ2-7	TRBD1	TGCAGCGTCGCCCAGGGGACAGGGGGTTACGAGCAGTACTTC	CSVAQGTGGYEQYF
TRBV7-9	.	TRBJ2-5	.	TGTGCCAGCAGCTTATTTGAACGGCAAGAGACCCAGTACTTC	CASSLFERQETQYF
TRBV7-9	.	TRBJ2-7	.	TGTGCCAGCAGCTTAGCCATTAGTGGGGCTCGCGAGCAGTACTTC	CASSLAISGAREQYF
TRBV27	once	TRBJ2-7	TRBD2	TGTGCCAGCAGTTTAGATATTATAGCGGGTAATTGCGAGCAGTACTTC	CASSLDIIAGNCEQYF
TRBV28	few	TRBJ1-1	.	TGTGCCAGCAGTTCTCTTGACATGAACACTGAAGCTTTCTTT	CASSSLDMNTEAFF
TRBV27	once	TRBJ2-7	.	TGTGCCAGCAGCCTGACGGGGGACTTCCGATCCTACGAGCAGTACTTC	CASSLTGDFRSYEQYF
TRBV5-5	.	TRBJ2-7	.	TGTGCCAGCAGCTTGGGCGGGTACGAGCAGTACTTC	CASSLGGYEQYF
TRBV27	.	TRBJ2-3	TRBD2	TGTGCCAGCAGTCCGATAGCGGGAGGGGGGACAGATACGCAGTATTTT	CASSPIAGGGTDTQYF
TRBV28	.	TRBJ2-1	TRBD2	TGTGCCAGCAGTCTAGCGGTTGAGCAGTTCTTC	CASSLAVEQFF
TRBV9	.	TRBJ1-1	TRBD1	TGTGCCAGCAGCCCTTGGGACAGGGCCGATGAAGCTTTCTTT	CASSPWDRADEAFF
TRBV18	.	TRBJ2-2	TRBD2	TGTGCCAGCTCACCAGGAATAGCGGGAGTCCTGAACACCGGGGAGCTGTTTTTT	CASSPGIAGVLNTGELFF
TRBV4-1	.	TRBJ2-7	TRBD1	TGCGCCAGCAGCCAGCAACTACAGGGGGAAGAGCAGTACTTC	CASSQQLQGEEQYF
TRBV5-6	once	TRBJ2-2	TRBD1	TGTGCCAGCGGGGCAGGGACAGGGGATCCCGGGGAGCTGTTTTTT	CASGAGTGDPGELFF
TRBV4-1	few	TRBJ2-5	.	TGCGCCAGCAGCCAAGAGGACAGACAAGAGACCCAGTACTTC	CASSQEDRQETQYF
TRBV27	.	TRBJ1-1	.	TGTGCCAGCACCCCACTGACAGGGAACACTGAAGCTTTCTTT	CASTPLTGNTEAFF
TRBV7-3	.	TRBJ1-4	TRBD1	TGTGCCAGCAGGGATCCGGGACAGACAGCAACTAATGAAAAACTGTTTTTT	CASRDPGQTATNEKLFF